These T cell receptor beta chains were read from a single sample in a study of T cell changes during pregnancy in multiple sclerosis. Sequencing used immunoSEQ multiplex PCR; TCRdb keeps in-frame clones, though not all of them. The table shows about 35,000 clones, with roughly 92% occurring only once. Sequencing was performed on CD4+ T cells from peripheral blood mononuclear cells, taken in the third trimester of pregnancy. These receptors were taken from a female donor in good health, enrolled as a control in a pregnancy study. Each CDR3 is given with its conserved first and last residue. Each record gives: V gene, J gene, clone size, CDR3 protein. The size entry is marked missing in some rows and otherwise reads once, few, many or a size class.

V gene: TRBV4-1; J gene: TRBJ1-6; clone size: few; CDR3 protein: CASSLNAGGSPLHF
V gene: TRBV6-6; J gene: TRBJ1-2; clone size: -; CDR3 protein: CASTPGGYGYTF
V gene: TRBV20-1; J gene: TRBJ1-2; clone size: -; CDR3 protein: CSAGDTPITF
V gene: TRBV5-1; J gene: TRBJ1-3; clone size: -; CDR3 protein: CASSLGQNSGNTIYF
V gene: TRBV4-2; J gene: TRBJ2-7; clone size: -; CDR3 protein: CASSQEREYNYEQYF
V gene: TRBV6-1; J gene: TRBJ1-2; clone size: -; CDR3 protein: CASSERTGGNYGYTF
V gene: TRBV18; J gene: TRBJ2-2; clone size: -; CDR3 protein: CASSPTGGNTGELFF
V gene: TRBV15; J gene: TRBJ1-5; clone size: -; CDR3 protein: CATSRDRVGLRTGNNQPQHF
V gene: TRBV6-6; J gene: TRBJ1-6; clone size: few; CDR3 protein: CASTTPYENSPLHF
V gene: TRBV6-5; J gene: TRBJ1-2; clone size: -; CDR3 protein: CATRGRDRNYGYTF
V gene: TRBV5-4; J gene: TRBJ1-4; clone size: -; CDR3 protein: CASNKGGQNEKLFF
V gene: TRBV4-3; J gene: TRBJ1-2; clone size: -; CDR3 protein: CASSQEMGQRGYTF
V gene: TRBV7-3; J gene: TRBJ2-5; clone size: -; CDR3 protein: CASSLLDPASSAQYF
V gene: TRBV7-9; J gene: TRBJ2-7; clone size: -; CDR3 protein: CASSSFLRDMNF
V gene: TRBV13; J gene: TRBJ1-3; clone size: -; CDR3 protein: CASSLEAGQPISGNTIYF
V gene: TRBV5-4; J gene: TRBJ2-3; clone size: -; CDR3 protein: CASSLAGGLIPDTQYF
V gene: TRBV6-5; J gene: TRBJ1-5; clone size: -; CDR3 protein: CASRPDRGGQPQHF
V gene: TRBV7-2; J gene: TRBJ2-7; clone size: -; CDR3 protein: CASSLVKGAGGEQYF
V gene: TRBV19; J gene: TRBJ1-4; clone size: -; CDR3 protein: CASSAPGDGSEKLFF
V gene: TRBV6-5; J gene: TRBJ1-6; clone size: -; CDR3 protein: CASSSGGTNSPLHF
V gene: TRBV4-2; J gene: TRBJ1-4; clone size: -; CDR3 protein: CASSQDRGELEKLFF
V gene: TRBV6-6; J gene: TRBJ1-5; clone size: -; CDR3 protein: CASSYRTEGGQPQHF
V gene: TRBV9; J gene: TRBJ2-7; clone size: -; CDR3 protein: CASSVDSELYEQYF
V gene: TRBV7-9; J gene: TRBJ2-7; clone size: once; CDR3 protein: CASSLRQPQHEQYF
V gene: TRBV5-4; J gene: TRBJ1-2; clone size: -; CDR3 protein: CASSLGASNYGYTF
V gene: TRBV18; J gene: TRBJ1-1; clone size: -; CDR3 protein: CASSPRQGRNTEAFF
V gene: TRBV4-1; J gene: TRBJ2-2; clone size: -; CDR3 protein: CASSQAANTGELFF
V gene: TRBV6-1; J gene: TRBJ1-1; clone size: -; CDR3 protein: CASRDLQGMNTEAFF
V gene: TRBV6-5; J gene: TRBJ1-2; clone size: -; CDR3 protein: CASSYIQRGGYTF
V gene: TRBV7-9; J gene: TRBJ1-3; clone size: few; CDR3 protein: CASSFAMGASGNTIYF
V gene: TRBV7-2; J gene: TRBJ2-4; clone size: -; CDR3 protein: CASSPDRGDIQYF
V gene: TRBV5-8; J gene: TRBJ1-2; clone size: -; CDR3 protein: CASSLGSIGSYTF
V gene: TRBV28; J gene: TRBJ2-3; clone size: -; CDR3 protein: CASSTPTSGALDTQYF
V gene: TRBV27; J gene: TRBJ2-3; clone size: -; CDR3 protein: CASTPDSVPRTDTQYF
V gene: TRBV6-5; J gene: TRBJ1-5; clone size: -; CDR3 protein: CASSRSSNQPQHF
V gene: TRBV5-5; J gene: TRBJ1-2; clone size: -; CDR3 protein: CASSLSASYGYTF
V gene: TRBV9; J gene: TRBJ2-1; clone size: -; CDR3 protein: CASSVRAGGGNEQFF